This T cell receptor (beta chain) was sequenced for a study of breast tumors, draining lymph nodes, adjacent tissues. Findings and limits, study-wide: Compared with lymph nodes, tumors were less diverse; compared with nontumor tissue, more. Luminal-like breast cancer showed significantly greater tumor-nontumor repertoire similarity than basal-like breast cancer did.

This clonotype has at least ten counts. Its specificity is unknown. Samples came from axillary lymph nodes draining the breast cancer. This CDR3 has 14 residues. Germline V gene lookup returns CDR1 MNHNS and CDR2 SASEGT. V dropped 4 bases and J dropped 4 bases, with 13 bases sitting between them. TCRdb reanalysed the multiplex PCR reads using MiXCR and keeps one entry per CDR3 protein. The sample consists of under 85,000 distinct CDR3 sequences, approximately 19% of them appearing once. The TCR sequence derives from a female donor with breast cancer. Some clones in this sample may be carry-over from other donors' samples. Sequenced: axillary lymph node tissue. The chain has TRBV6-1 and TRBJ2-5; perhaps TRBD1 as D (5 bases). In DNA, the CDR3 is TGTGCCAGCAGTGCTTCTGGTGGGGCAGAGACCCAGTACTTC. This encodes CASSASGGAETQYF.